The rows below give T cell receptor beta chains drawn from one sample of a study of T cell responses to AZD1222 COVID-19 vaccine. Assay used: immunoSEQ multiplex PCR; TCRdb lists only in-frame clones, some missing. The repertoire includes roughly 84,000 clones, around 85% of them detected once, and approximately 10% sits in the top ten. The sequences come from peripheral blood, collected 28 days after the second AZD1222 dose. The receptor set was obtained from an adult who received the AZD1222 COVID-19 vaccine. CDR3s include the opening cysteine and the closing phenylalanine or tryptophan. D genes are given only for firm matches. Not all rows give a size; the values are once, few, many and, for expanded clones, a class.

>TRBV7-9|-|-|TRBJ1-5
CASSMGPYSNQPQHF
TGTGCCAGCAGCATGGGACCGTATAGCAATCAGCCCCAGCATTTT
>TRBV2|-|-|TRBJ2-3
CASSEGGRTDTQYF
TGTGCCAGCAGTGAAGGGGGCCGCACAGATACGCAGTATTTT
>TRBV6-5|TRBD1|-|TRBJ2-1
CASLKGQGRGEQFF
TGTGCCAGCCTAAAAGGACAGGGACGAGGGGAGCAGTTCTTC
>TRBV7-6|-|-|TRBJ2-7
CASSRSTDVSYEQYF
TGTGCCAGCAGCCGAAGCACAGACGTCTCATACGAGCAGTACTTC
>TRBV7-8|-|-|TRBJ2-2
CASSFYRDFTGELFF
TGTGCCAGCAGCTTTTACAGGGATTTCACCGGGGAGCTGTTTTTT
>TRBV5-1|-|-|TRBJ1-1
CASSLFTGFANTEAFF
TGCGCCAGCAGCTTATTCACAGGTTTCGCCAACACTGAAGCTTTCTTT
>TRBV18|-|-|TRBJ1-2
CASSPPLGMNGYTF
TGTGCCAGCTCACCACCTTTAGGGATGAATGGCTACACCTTC
>TRBV25-1|TRBD1|-|TRBJ1-6
CASSEGGQGVFSPLHF
TGTGCCAGCAGTGAAGGGGGCCAGGGGGTTTTTTCACCCCTCCACTTT
>TRBV20-1|-|-|TRBJ2-7
CSAGTYEQYF
TGCAGTGCTGGAACCTACGAGCAGTACTTC
>TRBV23-1|-|-|TRBJ2-2
CASSRLAGLSTGELFF
TGCGCCAGCAGTCGACTTGCAGGGTTAAGCACCGGGGAGCTGTTTTTT
>TRBV6-5|-|-|TRBJ1-2
CASSSHNTYYGYTF
TGTGCCAGCAGCTCTCACAACACCTACTATGGCTACACCTTC
>TRBV5-1|TRBD1|-|TRBJ2-5
CASSTGTGGETQYF
TGCGCCAGCAGTACCGGGACAGGGGGAGAGACCCAGTACTTC
>TRBV6-2/TRBV6-3|-|few|TRBJ2-3
CASSYGLTLRDTQYF
TGTGCCAGCAGTTATGGGCTGACACTGCGGGATACGCAGTATTTT
>TRBV5-1|-|-|TRBJ2-1
CASSLEGGAPRTNEQFF
TGCGCCAGCAGCTTGGAGGGCGGGGCACCCAGGACGAATGAGCAGTTCTTC
>TRBV11-2|-|-|TRBJ2-7
CASSFTDGPYEQYF
TGTGCCAGCAGCTTCACGGACGGGCCCTACGAGCAGTACTTC
>TRBV4-2|-|-|TRBJ1-6
CASSQRAGRESSPLHF
TGTGCCAGCAGCCAACGGGCGGGGCGCGAATCCTCACCCCTCCACTTT
>TRBV19|-|-|TRBJ2-7
CASSIDKDYEQYF
TGTGCCAGTAGTATAGATAAGGACTACGAGCAGTACTTC
>TRBV7-6|-|-|TRBJ1-5
CASSLAHGINQPQHF
TGTGCCAGCAGCTTAGCGCACGGGATTAATCAGCCCCAGCATTTT
>TRBV23-1|-|-|TRBJ2-2
CASSHPSGELFF
TGCGCCAGCAGTCACCCCTCCGGGGAGCTGTTTTTT
>TRBV5-5|-|once|TRBJ2-2
CASSLREGANPGELFF
TGTGCCAGCAGCTTGCGGGAAGGGGCCAACCCCGGGGAGCTGTTTTTT
>TRBV30|-|-|TRBJ1-2
CAWTHSAGYTF
TGTGCCTGGACCCACTCGGCTGGCTACACCTTC
>TRBV7-2|-|-|TRBJ1-3
CASSPWGTDGGNTIYF
TGTGCCAGCAGCCCCTGGGGGACCGACGGTGGAAACACCATATATTTT
>TRBV7-2|TRBD1|-|TRBJ2-7
CASSPRTGIHEQYF
TGTGCCAGCAGCCCCCGGACAGGGATCCACGAGCAGTACTTC
>TRBV6-2/TRBV6-3|-|-|TRBJ1-1
CASSYSRTLNTEAFF
TGTGCCAGCAGTTACTCGAGGACATTGAACACTGAAGCTTTCTTT
>TRBV7-2|TRBD1|-|TRBJ1-2
CASSLVRGNYGYTF
TGTGCCAGCAGCTTAGTCAGGGGGAACTATGGCTACACCTTC
>TRBV28|-|once|TRBJ2-3
CASRLDPSTDTQYF
TGTGCCAGCAGACTGGACCCCTCCACAGATACGCAGTATTTT
>TRBV7-9|-|-|TRBJ2-7
CASSLMGAGYEQYF
TGTGCCAGCAGCTTGATGGGGGCTGGTTACGAGCAGTACTTC
>TRBV7-9|-|once|TRBJ2-7
CASSSPNEQYF
TGTGCCAGCAGCTCCCCGAACGAGCAGTACTTC
>TRBV3-1/TRBV3-2|-|-|TRBJ1-5
CASSQDNGGQPQHF
TGTGCCAGCAGCCAAGACAACGGCGGTCAGCCCCAGCATTTT
>TRBV9|TRBD2|-|TRBJ2-3
CASSTTLAGRVDTQYF
TGTGCCAGCAGCACGACATTAGCGGGGAGGGTGGATACGCAGTATTTT
>TRBV6-5|TRBD1|-|TRBJ1-2
CASSYSSGQGFNGYTF
TGTGCCAGCAGTTACTCGTCGGGACAGGGATTCAATGGCTACACCTTC
>TRBV19|-|-|TRBJ2-3
CASSIQGTDTQYF
TGTGCCAGTAGTATCCAGGGCACAGATACGCAGTATTTT
>TRBV7-9|-|-|TRBJ1-3
CASSLGISGNTIYF
TGTGCCAGCAGCTTAGGCATCTCTGGAAACACCATATATTTT
>TRBV9|-|few|TRBJ2-7
CASSASSGASRAEQYF
TGTGCCAGCAGCGCCTCTTCAGGGGCGTCCCGTGCTGAGCAGTACTTC